The 23 T cell receptor beta chains below were found in one sample sequenced in a study of blood T cell repertoires in COVID-19 (dated by TCRdb to 2018 to 2020). Receptor libraries were prepared by the immunoSEQ multiplex PCR assay. Entries here come from immuneACCESS through TCRdb and include only in-frame sequences with V and J called. Some clones fail to appear in such tables; in the studies checked, an unresolved V gene covers under half of the shortfall, and the cause of the remainder is unknown. In all, the sample holds around 310,000 clones, and approximately 91% of those were seen once. Approximately 8.8% of the sample goes to the ten largest clones. The sample comprised PBMCs or T cells enriched from blood (not recorded which). Every receptor here comes from a woman aged 40-49 years who had recovered from COVID-19.

As to this clone: Sequence at one end of the junction differs from germline and may be a read error. The chain is built from TRBV5-1 and TRBJ2-1; D not certain. Germline V gene lookup returns CDR1 SGHRS and CDR2 YFSETQ. CDR3 length equals 13 residues. The CDR3 region is CASSYYSDNEQFF. The DNA for the CDR3 is TGCGCCAGCAGCTACTACTCCGACAATGAGCAGTTCTTC.

The chain is built from TRBV30 and TRBJ2-2; tentatively, D is TRBD2 (5 bases). Germline V gives CDR1 GTSNPN, CDR2 SVGIG (reference sequence). V was clipped by 2 bases and J by 5 bases, with 24 bases between them. The CDR3 runs to 18 residues. The DNA of the CDR3 is TGTGCCTGGAGTAAAGTTAAGGTTAGGGCAGGAGGAACCGGGGAGCTGTTTTTT. Its translation: CAWSKVKVRAGGTGELFF.

The chain joins TRBV11-3 to TRBJ2-7; 11 bases align to TRBD1. The CDR3 length is 15 residues. The trim removed 4 bases at V and 3 bases at J, leaving 5 bases unmatched. Germline CDR1 SGHNT, CDR2 YENEEA. Here the CDR3 DNA reads TGTGCCAGCAGCTGGGGAGGGACAGGGGGCTACGAGCAGTACTTC. It encodes CASSWGGTGGYEQYF.

The chain employs TRBV27 and TRBJ1-6, with 7 nucleotides matching TRBD1. Losses at the gene ends were 7 bases for V and 8 bases for J; bases not matched to a gene: 8. Looked up from germline, CDR1 is MNHEY and CDR2 is SMNVEV (reference sequence). CDR3 length: 14 amino acids. The CDR3 DNA follows: TGTGCCAGCACTACGACAGGGTGGGATTCACCCCTCCACTTT. As protein: CASTTTGWDSPLHF.

This sequence joins TRBV9 and TRBJ2-1; 8 bases line up with TRBD2. Germline V gene data show CDR1 as SGDLS and CDR2 as YYNGEE. V dropped 4 bases and J dropped 5; count of bases not matched to a gene: 14. CDR3 size: 17 residues. In DNA, the CDR3 is TGTGCCAGCAGCCCGGGGGGGCTGGCGGGACCACACAATGAGCAGTTCTTC. This codes for CASSPGGLAGPHNEQFF.

This clone was observed once. The chain has TRBV19 and TRBJ2-1; 12 bases are a match to TRBD2. The CDR3 loop spans 16 amino acids. V was clipped by 3 bases and J by 5 bases; unmatched bases: 5. The germline V gene has CDR1 LNHDA and CDR2 SQIVND (reference sequence). CDR3 DNA sequence: TGTGCCAGTAGTATGACTAGCGGGAGTCCGAACAATGAGCAGTTCTTC. It is translated as CASSMTSGSPNNEQFF.

CDR3 in amino acids: CASSGMTGANSPLHF. CDR3 nucleotide sequence: TGTGCCAGCAGCGGAATGACAGGGGCAAATTCACCCCTCCACTTT. The chain recombines TRBV2 with TRBJ1-6; 8 bases line up with TRBD1. This CDR3 spans 15 amino acids. V lost 6 bases and J lost 7; bases outside the gene matches: 8. CDR1 and CDR2 (germline): SNHLY, FYNNEI.

This clone came up once. The chain is built from TRBV28 and TRBJ1-1, with 9 bases that match TRBD1. This CDR3 contains 11 residues. The junction had 1 base not matched to a gene; V was cut back by 5 bases and J by 9 bases. Germline V gene sequence: CDR1 MDHEN, CDR2 SYDVKM. CDR3 loop: CASSDRGKAFF. In nucleotides, the CDR3 is TGTGCCAGCAGTGACAGGGGGAAAGCTTTCTTT. The complete variable domain, with remaining parts taken from reference TRBV28 and TRBJ1-1, reads DVKVTQSSRYLVKRTGEKVFLECVQDMDHENMFWYRQDPGLGLRLIYFSYDVKMKEKGDIPEGYSVSREKKERFSLILESASTNQTSMYLCASSDRGKAFFGQGTRLTVV.

The genes are TRBV11-3 and TRBJ2-3, with 13 nucleotides matching TRBD2. V was pared by 4 bases and J by 1 base, with 5 bases of the junction left unmatched. This CDR3 region has 17 residues. The germline V gene has CDR1 SGHNT and CDR2 YENEEA. The CDR3: CASSSRTSGSGTDTQYF. The CDR3 DNA reads as TGTGCCAGCAGCTCCAGGACTAGCGGGAGCGGCACAGATACGCAGTATTTT.

This clone was observed a few times. The rearrangement uses TRBV11-2 and TRBJ1-3, with D unresolved. The CDR3 length is 13 residues. The V and J ends lost 1 base and 5 bases respectively, with 6 bases between them. CDR1 and CDR2 from the germline V gene are SGHAT and FQNNGV. The CDR3 loop is CASSLVERNTIYF. The CDR3 nucleotides read TGTGCCAGCAGCTTAGTCGAGAGAAACACCATATATTTT.

The rearrangement joins TRBV7-3 to TRBJ2-2; 11 nucleotides align to TRBD2. The CDR3 loop spans 16 amino acids. Germline assignment: CDR1 SGHTA and CDR2 FQGTGA. The ends lost 4 bases at V and 3 bases at J; junction bases unmatched: 4. The CDR3 sequence: CASSSPSGRYTGELFF. The CDR3 nucleotides are TGTGCCAGCAGCTCTCCTAGCGGGAGGTACACCGGGGAGCTGTTTTTT.

The J gene is TRBJ2-5, the V gene TRBV24-1; 14 bases align to TRBD2. CDR1 KGHDR and CDR2 SFDVKD come from the germline V gene. The CDR3 covers 15 residues. The V gene end was trimmed by 2 bases and the J gene end by 7 bases; junction bases not matched to a gene: 2. This CDR3 reads CATSDSGLAGGTQYF. The DNA for the CDR3 is TGTGCCACCAGTGATTCCGGACTAGCGGGGGGGACCCAGTACTTC.

The rearrangement joins TRBV7-2 to TRBJ2-1; 7 nucleotides match TRBD2. The ends lost 6 bases at V and 6 bases at J; junction bases unmatched: 11. This CDR3 is built from 15 residues. Germline CDR1 and CDR2: SGHTA and FQGNSA. The CDR3 bases are TGTGCCAGCAGACTTCCGGGGGGTTTACCCAATGAGCAGTTCTTC. Protein product: CASRLPGGLPNEQFF. Based on the CDR3 plus reference TRBV7-2 and TRBJ2-1, the full variable domain is GAGVSQSPSNKVTEKGKDVELRCDPISGHTALYWYRQSLGQGLEFLIYFQGNSAPDKSGLPSDRFSAERTGGSVSTLTIQRTQQEDSAVYLCASRLPGGLPNEQFFGPGTRLTVL.

The chain recombines TRBV19 with TRBJ1-5; D might be TRBD1 (6 bases). The CDR3 has 15 amino acids. Germline V lookup: CDR1 LNHDA, CDR2 SQIVND (reference sequence). Trimming removed 5 bases from V and 5 bases from J, with 16 bases in between. CDR3 nucleotides: TGTGCCAGTAGTCCCCCCCGGGACACCTATCAGCCCCAGCATTTT. This codes for CASSPPRDTYQPQHF.

This rearrangement joins TRBV7-9 to TRBJ2-7, with D perhaps TRBD1 (6 bases). The germline V and J ends were trimmed by 7 bases and 4 bases, with 17 bases remaining between them. Germline V lookup: CDR1 SEHNR, CDR2 FQNEAQ (reference sequence). CDR3 length equals 14 residues. CDR3 amino acids: CASTLGDRPYEQYF. As DNA, the CDR3 is TGTGCCAGCACCCTTGGTGACAGGCCATACGAGCAGTACTTC.

The genes are TRBV6-5 and TRBJ1-1, with 7 bases fitting TRBD1. The CDR3 extends over 15 amino acids. Losses at the gene ends were 2 bases for V and 5 bases for J; bases not matched to a gene: 8. CDR1 and CDR2 from the germline V gene are MNHEY and SVGAGI. This CDR3 is CASSYRRGRDTEAFF. The CDR3 DNA reads TGTGCCAGCAGTTACAGGAGGGGGCGCGATACTGAAGCTTTCTTT.

This chain uses TRBV27 with TRBJ1-6; the D gene is possibly TRBD1 (5 bases). The ends were cut back, 1 base at V and 5 bases at J, with 15 bases in the middle. The CDR3 sequence is 17 residues long. Germline loops: CDR1 MNHEY, CDR2 SMNVEV (reference sequence). The CDR3 reads CASSLYTGVRNNSPLHF. As DNA, the CDR3 is TGTGCCAGCAGTTTATATACAGGCGTCAGGAATAATTCACCCCTCCACTTT.

This clone was observed a single time. V and J are TRBV29-1 and TRBJ1-6; 10 positions match TRBD1. CDR1 is SQVTM and CDR2 is ANQGSEA in the germline V gene. The CDR3 runs to 18 residues. The V and J ends lost 6 bases and 4 bases, in that order; junction bases with no gene match: 15. DNA for the CDR3: TGCAGCGTCGATCGGGACAGGGGATCGACGCCGTATAATTCACCCCTCCACTTT. Translation: CSVDRDRGSTPYNSPLHF.

This sequence joins TRBV6-2 or TRBV6-3 and TRBJ2-7; weak D call: TRBD2 (5 bases). The CDR3 is 15 amino acids. V was cut by 3 bases and J by 4 bases, with 16 bases left in between. CDR1 and CDR2 (germline): MNHEY, SVGEGT. The chain's CDR3 is CASSYRTDGGYEQYF. As DNA, the CDR3 is TGTGCCAGCAGTTATAGGACGGACGGAGGTTACGAGCAGTACTTC.

This clone showed up just once. This sequence joins TRBV10-3 and TRBJ2-2; 8 bases map to TRBD1. Looked up from germline, CDR1 is ENHRY and CDR2 is SYGVKD. Losses at the gene ends were 4 bases for V and 0 bases for J; bases not matched to a gene: 1. CDR3 length: 15 residues. The CDR3 reads CAISADRANTGELFF. The DNA for the CDR3 is TGTGCCATCAGTGCGGACAGGGCGAACACCGGGGAGCTGTTTTTT.

The chain is built from TRBV18 and TRBJ2-1, with 10 bases matching TRBD1. There are 15 residues in the CDR3. CDR1 is KGHSH and CDR2 is LQKENI in the germline V gene. Trimming cost V 5 bases and J 3 bases; bases outside gene matches: 4. The CDR3 DNA is TGTGCCAGCTCAGTGACAGGGGGCATCTACAATGAGCAGTTCTTC. This codes for CASSVTGGIYNEQFF. Filled out from reference TRBV18 and TRBJ2-1, the complete variable domain reads NAGVMQNPRHLVRRRGQEARLRCSPMKGHSHVYWYRQLPEEGLKFMVYLQKENIIDESGMPKERFSAEFPKEGPSILRIQQVVRGDSAAYFCASSVTGGIYNEQFFGPGTRLTVL.

CDR3 sequence: CASSFGQGRAEAFF. In DNA, the CDR3 is TGTGCCAGTAGTTTCGGACAGGGGAGGGCTGAAGCTTTCTTT. V gene TRBV19 combines with J gene TRBJ1-1; 9 nucleotides agree with TRBD1. The CDR3 length is 14 residues. The J segment lost 6 bases and the V segment lost 5 bases, leaving 7 bases of the junction unmatched. Germline V gene lookup returns CDR1 LNHDA and CDR2 SQIVND (reference sequence).

The chain carries TRBV3-1 (or the pseudogene TRBV3-2) and TRBJ2-7; TRBD1 matches at 10 bases. The CDR3 is 16 amino acids. Germline assignment: CDR1 LGHDT and CDR2 YNNKEL (reference sequence). J gave up 1 base and V 5 bases, and 8 bases lay outside the gene matches. CDR3 coding DNA: TGTGCCAGCAGCACCCGGGACAGGGGCGTATCCTACGAGCAGTACTTC. Its translation is CASSTRDRGVSYEQYF.